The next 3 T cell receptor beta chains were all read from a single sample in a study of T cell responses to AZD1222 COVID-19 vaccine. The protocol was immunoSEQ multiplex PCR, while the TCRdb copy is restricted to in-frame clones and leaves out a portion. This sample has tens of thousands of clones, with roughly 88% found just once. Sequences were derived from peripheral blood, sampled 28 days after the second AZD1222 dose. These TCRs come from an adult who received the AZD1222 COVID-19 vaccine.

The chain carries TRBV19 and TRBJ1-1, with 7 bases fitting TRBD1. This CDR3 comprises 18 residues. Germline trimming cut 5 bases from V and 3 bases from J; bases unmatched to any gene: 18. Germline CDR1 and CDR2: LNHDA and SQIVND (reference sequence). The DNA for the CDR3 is TGTGCCAGTAGTCCCCTCCGGTGGGAGGGGGCAGTGGACACTGAAGCTTTCTTT. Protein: CASSPLRWEGAVDTEAFF.

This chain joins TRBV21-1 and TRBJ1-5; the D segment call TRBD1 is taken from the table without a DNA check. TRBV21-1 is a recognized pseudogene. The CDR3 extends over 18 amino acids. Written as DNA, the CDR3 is TGTGCCAGCAGCAAAAGGGAACAGGAGACAGCACGCAATCAGCCCCAGCATTTT. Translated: CASSKREQETARNQPQHF.

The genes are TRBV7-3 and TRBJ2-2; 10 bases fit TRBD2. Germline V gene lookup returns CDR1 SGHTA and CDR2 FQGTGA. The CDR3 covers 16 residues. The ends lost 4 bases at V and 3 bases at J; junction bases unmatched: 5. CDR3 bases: TGTGCCAGCAGCTCTAGCGGGAGTGGAGACACCGGGGAGCTGTTTTTT. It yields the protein CASSSSGSGDTGELFF.